The T cell receptor beta chain described here comes from a study of T cell changes during pregnancy in multiple sclerosis. Germline-derived CDR1 and CDR2 are SGHAT and FQDESV (reference sequence). This CDR3 has 14 amino acids. Trimming took 1 base from V and 7 from J, leaving 13 bases between them. Sequencing was performed with immunoSEQ multiplex PCR; in TCRdb, only in-frame clones are kept and a portion is missing. The sample lists around 13,000 clones, 88% seen once, with 7% to 9% in the top ten. This sequence was found in a female donor in good health, enrolled as a control in a pregnancy study. The material sequenced was CD8+ T cells from peripheral blood mononuclear cells, taken in the second trimester of pregnancy. This chain joins TRBV11-1 and TRBJ2-5; no clear D gene. In nucleotides, the CDR3 is TGTGCCAGCAGCTTAGTGGGCACCCCATGGACCCAGTACTTC. Residues: CASSLVGTPWTQYF.